This T cell receptor beta chain was profiled in a study of T cell clonality in common variable immunodeficiency. V shed 4 bases and J shed 2 bases, with 7 bases lying between them. This CDR3 is built from 13 residues. Germline values: CDR1 SGHTA, CDR2 FQGTGA. General study results and limits: Links between repertoire features and CVID complications were heterogeneity-limited. CVID subjects shared fewer TCRbeta clones than healthy controls did. TCRbeta clonality was increased in CVID versus healthy controls.

The sample holds many counts of this clone. What it recognizes is unknown. The CDR3 end falls 3 residues outside the read, so it is completed with the germline J gene. Control and CVID samples contributed equal amounts of genomic DNA. Some clones are missing from TCRdb's copy, which holds only in-frame ones; the method was immunoSEQ multiplex PCR. The sample has approximately 81,000 clones, none seen only once. This sequence originates from a person between 18 and 70 years old in good health. The sample was peripheral blood mononuclear cells. The V call is TRBV7-3, the J call TRBJ2-3, with unresolved D. The CDR3 sequence: CASSSRNTDTQYF. The sequenced part of the CDR3 DNA is TGTGCCAGCAGCTCTAGGAACACAGATACG.